The 21 T cell receptor beta chains presented below share a single source sample, sequenced in a study of Graves' ophthalmopathy and Graves' hyperthyroidism. CDR3 regions of TCR beta were amplified from RNA transcripts. The workflow started with a first-round RT-PCR run with HTBI primers and then moved on to a second-round multiplex PCR. TCRdb recomputed calls from the multiplex PCR reads with MiXCR, one row per CDR3 protein. The table records 350,000 to 450,000 distinct CDR3 sequences, around 20% of them present only once. Sequencing input: peripheral blood. All receptors come from a woman aged 18-29 years with Graves' ophthalmopathy.

This clonotype was found many times. DNA for the CDR3: TGTGCCAGCAGTCTATCAGGGGACGCGCCCCAGCATTTT. Protein sequence: CASSLSGDAPQHF. The chain employs TRBV12-3 or TRBV12-4 and TRBJ1-5, with a possible D match to TRBD1 (6 bases). The length of the CDR3 is 13 residues. Trimming removed 5 bases from V and 9 bases from J, with 14 bases in between.

This clonotype was seen at least ten times. The genes are TRBV15 and TRBJ2-7; 7 nucleotides align to TRBD1. CDR1 is LNHNV, CDR2 YYDKDF, per germline (reference sequence). The trim removed 2 bases at V and 3 bases at J, leaving 7 bases unmatched. CDR3 length: 15 residues. The CDR3 protein is CATSRPRWDSYEQYF. The CDR3 nucleotides are TGTGCCACCAGCAGACCCAGATGGGACAGCTACGAGCAGTACTTC.

This clonotype was picked up many times. Here the CDR3 DNA reads TGCGCCAGCAGTCCCAACAGGGGCAATCCCTACGAGCAGTACTTC. Translated, it gives CASSPNRGNPYEQYF. The chain joins TRBV10-1 to TRBJ2-7; 7 bases are shared with TRBD1. Trimming at V came to 5 bases and at J to 2 bases, leaving 9 bases not matched to a gene. Germline CDR1 reads WNHNN; CDR2 reads SYGVQD (reference sequence). The CDR3 length is 15 residues.

This clonotype was detected many times. This chain connects TRBV7-2 to TRBJ2-5; D might be TRBD1 or TRBD2, each matching 6 bases. There are 14 residues in the CDR3. Trimming removed 6 bases at V and 7 bases at J, with 18 bases between. Germline values: CDR1 SGHTA, CDR2 FQGNSA. The DNA of the CDR3 is TGTGCCAGCAGGCCCTCACGGGGGCTTGCGACCCAGTACTTC. Translated, it gives CASRPSRGLATQYF.

This clonotype was seen once. The rearrangement links TRBV6-1 to TRBJ1-2; D unresolved. The V and J ends lost 1 base and 2 bases respectively, with 5 bases between them. The CDR3 is made up of 13 amino acids. The germline V gene has CDR1 MNHNS and CDR2 SASEGT. The CDR3 region has the DNA TGTGCCAGCAGTGAAGGACTGAACTATGGCTACACCTTC. Translation gives CASSEGLNYGYTF.

The V call is TRBV7-2, the J call TRBJ2-7, with D possibly called TRBD1 or TRBD2 (5 bases each). The V gene lost 5 bases and the J gene lost 4 bases, with 18 bases spanning the gap. The CDR3 is 15 residues long. CDR1 is SGHTA and CDR2 is FQGNSA in the germline V gene. The CDR3 region is CASSPRWGSQYEQYF. CDR3 nucleotides: TGTGCCAGCAGCCCGAGGTGGGGGTCCCAATACGAGCAGTACTTC.

The chain uses TRBV15 and TRBJ2-7, with D unclear. In germline, CDR1 is LNHNV, CDR2 YYDKDF (reference sequence). V lost 5 bases to trimming and J lost 0 bases, with 14 bases between them. This CDR3 contains 15 residues. CDR3 in amino acids: CATSGPFVGSYEQYF. CDR3 nucleotides: TGTGCCACCAGCGGACCCTTTGTTGGCTCCTACGAGCAGTACTTC.

In this sample, this clonotype turned up many times. The chain joins TRBV11-2 to TRBJ1-1; 9 bases match TRBD1. CDR1 is SGHAT, CDR2 FQNNGV, per germline. Trimming took 5 bases from V and 11 from J; bases not matched to a gene: 12. This CDR3 is 14 amino acids long. CDR3 region: CASSDLGQGSDAFF. DNA for the CDR3: TGTGCCAGCAGCGACCTTGGACAGGGGAGCGACGCTTTCTTT.

The chain is built from TRBV20-1 and TRBJ2-5; D is unclear. CDR3 length: 12 residues. CDR1 is DFQATT, CDR2 SNEGSKA, per germline (reference sequence). V gave up 6 bases and J gave up 3 bases, with 11 bases separating them. CDR3 nucleotide sequence: TGCAGTGCGATTGACGGAGAAGAGACCCAGTACTTC. Its translation is CSAIDGEETQYF.

The table lists this clonotype with many counts. The chain uses TRBV7-9 and TRBJ2-7; tentatively, D is TRBD1 (6 bases). Germline V gene lookup returns CDR1 SEHNR and CDR2 FQNEAQ (reference sequence). This CDR3 has 16 amino acids. V dropped 5 bases and J dropped 0 bases, with 17 bases sitting between them. The CDR3 loop reads CASSPLGAGSSYEQYF. The CDR3 nucleotides read TGTGCCAGCAGCCCACTGGGGGCAGGGAGCTCCTACGAGCAGTACTTC.

At least ten counts were recorded for this clonotype. The chain employs TRBV27 and TRBJ2-3, with D possibly being TRBD2 (7 bases). The germline CDR1 and CDR2 sequences are MNHEY and SMNVEV (reference sequence). CDR3 length: 15 amino acids. V lost 8 bases to trimming and J lost 6 bases, with 21 bases between them. The DNA of the CDR3 is TGTGCCAGCCTCAAACTTGGGGGGGCAACGGATACGCAGTATTTT. It codes for CASLKLGGATDTQYF.

This clonotype was counted many times. The chain links TRBV20-1 to TRBJ2-5, with D uncertain. The CDR3 consists of 12 residues. Germline V gene sequence: CDR1 DFQATT, CDR2 SNEGSKA (reference sequence). Trimming cost V 3 bases and J 3 bases, with 8 bases left between them. The CDR3 DNA reads as TGCAGTGCTAGTTGGTTAGAAGAGACCCAGTACTTC. Translated: CSASWLEETQYF.

Many counts were recorded for this clonotype. This may arise from a read error, as a much more abundant clone is one base away. The chain combines TRBV2 with TRBJ2-7, with TRBD1 identical over 8 bases. The CDR3 runs to 14 residues. The V gene end was trimmed by 4 bases and the J gene end by 6 bases; junction bases not matched to a gene: 8. Per the germline V gene, CDR1 is SNHLY and CDR2 is FYNNEI. The CDR3 nucleotides read TGTGCCAGCAGTGGGATACAGGGGGATCTCGAGCAGTACTTC. Its translation: CASSGIQGDLEQYF. The variable domain in full, with the rest retrieved from reference TRBV2 and TRBJ2-7, is EPEVTQTPSHQVTQMGQEVILRCVPISNHLYFYWYRQILGQKVEFLVSFYNNEISEKSEIFDDQFSVERPDGSNFTLKIRSTKLEDSAMYFCASSGIQGDLEQYFGPGTRLTVT.

There are many counts of this clonotype. The chain is built from TRBV7-2 and TRBJ2-7; 10 nucleotides match TRBD2. Germline-derived CDR1 and CDR2 are SGHTA and FQGNSA. Unmatched junction bases numbered 4, after V lost 2 bases and J lost 3 bases. The CDR3 is 15 amino acids. The chain's CDR3 is CASSLLAGVGYEQYF. In nucleotides, the CDR3 is TGTGCCAGCAGCTTACTAGCGGGAGTGGGCTACGAGCAGTACTTC.

This clonotype was observed at least ten times. This chain joins TRBV19 and TRBJ2-5; D possibly corresponds to TRBD1 (5 bases). The CDR3 spans 13 residues. Germline V gene sequence: CDR1 LNHDA, CDR2 SQIVND (reference sequence). V lost 6 bases and J lost 4, with 12 bases in between. The CDR3 DNA is TGTGCCAGTAGCGCACAGGTTCGAGAGACCCAGTACTTC. It yields the protein CASSAQVRETQYF.

This clonotype was recorded at least ten times. The rearrangement uses TRBV5-1 and TRBJ1-1; 7 nucleotides align to TRBD1. CDR1 and CDR2 from the germline V gene are SGHRS and YFSETQ. CDR3 size: 14 residues. V shed 4 bases and J 1 base; nucleotides not matched to a gene: 4. The CDR3 spells CASSPNRGNTEAFF. The CDR3, as DNA: TGCGCCAGCAGCCCGAACAGGGGGAACACTGAAGCTTTCTTT.

CDR3 region: CAIRRQGANTGELFF. Written as DNA, the CDR3 is TGTGCCATCCGGCGACAGGGGGCGAACACCGGGGAGCTGTTTTTT. The rearrangement uses TRBV10-3 and TRBJ2-2; 9 bases are a match to TRBD1. Germline-derived CDR1 and CDR2 are ENHRY and SYGVKD. The V and J ends lost 8 bases and 0 bases, in that order; junction bases with no gene match: 4. The CDR3 is made up of 15 amino acids.

The sample holds many counts of this clonotype. V usage is TRBV7-9 and J usage is TRBJ2-2; D ambiguous. Germline CDR1 is SEHNR and CDR2 is FQNEAQ (reference sequence). Trimming removed 5 bases from V and 13 bases from J, with 14 bases in between. This CDR3 has 12 amino acids. CDR3 sequence: CASSRSSNWLFF. The CDR3 DNA reads TGTGCCAGCAGCCGATCGTCAAACTGGCTGTTTTTT.

This clonotype was seen repeatedly, ten times or more. V gene TRBV24-1 combines with J gene TRBJ1-5, with D uncertain. CDR1 KGHDR and CDR2 SFDVKD come from the germline V gene. V lost 6 bases, J lost 4 bases, and 6 bases lay in between. The CDR3 is made up of 12 amino acids. CDR3 sequence: CATSTENQPQHF. Written as DNA, the CDR3 is TGTGCCACCAGTACAGAGAATCAGCCCCAGCATTTT.

The table lists this clonotype with many counts. J is TRBJ1-1 and V is TRBV20-1, with D possibly being TRBD1 (6 bases). CDR3 length equals 13 residues. The ends were cut back, 5 bases at V and 0 bases at J, with 10 bases in the middle. The germline V gene has CDR1 DFQATT and CDR2 SNEGSKA (reference sequence). The CDR3: CSAGGQLNTEAFF. In DNA form, the CDR3 reads TGCAGTGCTGGGGGACAATTGAACACTGAAGCTTTCTTT.

This clonotype was seen many times. V and J are TRBV6-2 or TRBV6-3 and TRBJ1-5; unclear D gene. Between the trimmed V and J ends, which lost 2 bases and 0 bases, there was a span of 5 bases. This CDR3 comprises 14 residues. Germline assignment: CDR1 MNHEY and CDR2 SVGEGT. For the CDR3, the DNA is TGTGCCAGCAGTTACGGATATAGCAATCAGCCCCAGCATTTT. It specifies CASSYGYSNQPQHF.